The rows below give T cell receptor beta chains drawn from one sample of a study of OX40 agonist ivuxolimab in advanced cancers. This table comes from immunoSEQ multiplex PCR, and its TCRdb copy is limited to in-frame clones, with some not included. The table shows some 80,000 clones, with approximately 85% occurring only once. This sample comprised CD4+ or CD8+ T cells sorted from blood, obtained in a trial of the OX40 agonist ivuxolimab. These receptor sequences come from an adult with an advanced solid tumor such as melanoma, head and neck, liver or kidney cancer. Each CDR3 is given with its conserved first and last residue. Some rows have no size entry. The others give once, few or many, or a class for an expanded clone.

CDR3 protein	clone size	V gene
CASSLGSGGPAGEQFF	NA	TRBV5-1
CASSLRTEQYF	NA	TRBV28
CASSSDGVYTEAFF	NA	TRBV7-3
CASTRRTGLTGELFF	NA	TRBV27
CASSVSGNNQPQHF	NA	TRBV9
CASSPPKGMSDWDTDTQYF	NA	TRBV4-1
CASSKTGVGYEQYF	NA	TRBV19
CASSSLGSGNTIYF	NA	TRBV5-1
CASSSGQGQETQYF	NA	TRBV11-2
CASSPPTGLNWDTQYF	NA	TRBV18
CASSIGRGLNTGELFF	NA	TRBV19
CASTSNTFSTDTQYF	NA	TRBV5-1
CASSFGQGASYGYTF	NA	TRBV7-2
CASSVATGFDYGYTF	NA	TRBV18
CASSLGQPNSPLHF	NA	TRBV5-4
CASSQESADTQYF	once	TRBV4-3
CASTTGTGGAMVNSPLHF	NA	TRBV2
CASSDRGETQYF	NA	TRBV11-3
CASSRDRSNSPLHF	NA	TRBV2
CASSLEGQGSYTF	NA	TRBV5-4
CASRTSWDSVGYTF	NA	TRBV6-1
CASSESIMGEQYF	NA	TRBV10-2
CASSSDPPYTEAFF	NA	TRBV7-9
CASTHLERGPVDTQYF	NA	TRBV5-1
CATDQGAVGTGELFF	NA	TRBV10-3
CASSLTGSSGNTIYF	NA	TRBV5-1
CASSRSGVTEAFF	NA	TRBV6-5
CASSYASALGTGELFF	NA	TRBV6-5
CASSGPGDPSVYGYTF	NA	TRBV9
CASSLDRGSYNEQFF	NA	TRBV5-4
CASSVGPDNYGYTF	NA	TRBV9
CASSFWGTYNEQFF	NA	TRBV5-1
CASSPSGQPQHF	NA	TRBV7-8